Only a few counts were recorded for the clone carrying this TCR beta chain. This sample is part of a study of identical twins. A single record per CDR3 protein comes from TCRdb applying MiXCR to the 5' RACE reads. The sample contains roughly 230,000 distinct CDR3 sequences, about 8.3% of which appear only once. The same specimen was also included in a second study, on yellow fever vaccine responses in identical twins.

The clonotype originates from a woman younger than 30 in good health. Sequencing was carried out using CD8+ T cells sorted from blood.

CDR3 sequence (DNA): TGTGCCAGCAGCTTGTATTCTGGACAGGCTGATGAAAAACTGTTTTTT. Amino acids: CASSLYSGQADEKLFF. The chain recombines TRBV11-2 with TRBJ1-4; 7 bases are shared with TRBD1. In germline, CDR1 is SGHAT, CDR2 FQNNGV. V lost 3 bases and J lost 6; bases outside the gene matches: 10. CDR3 length: 16 residues.